The 13 T cell receptor beta chains in this list originate from one sample, sequenced in a study of T-cell reconstitution after alpha-beta-depleted transplantation in children. The authors prepared the TCRbeta library with unique molecular identifiers. TCRdb analysed the PCR reads with MiXCR anew, one entry per CDR3 protein. The table shows 750,000 to 950,000 distinct CDR3 sequences, with about 16% occurring only once. The sequenced sample was PBMCs, mostly from graft donor cells, obtained 360 days after TCRalphabeta/CD19-depleted stem cell transplant. These receptors originate from a male patient aged 10 to 17 who had a stem cell transplant for acute lymphoblastic leukemia, so the T cells may come from the graft donor.

This clonotype was picked up many times. The gene calls are TRBV18 and TRBJ2-6, with D perhaps matching TRBD1 (5 bases). The germline gives CDR1 KGHSH, CDR2 LQKENI. V lost 2 bases and J 0 bases, leaving 11 bases between the germline ends. The CDR3 spans 17 residues. In DNA form, the CDR3 reads TGTGCCAGCTCACCATCAACAGGTCTCTCTGGGGCCAACGTCCTGACTTTC. This encodes CASSPSTGLSGANVLTF. The variable domain in full, with the rest retrieved from reference TRBV18 and TRBJ2-6, is NAGVMQNPRHLVRRRGQEARLRCSPMKGHSHVYWYRQLPEEGLKFMVYLQKENIIDESGMPKERFSAEFPKEGPSILRIQQVVRGDSAAYFCASSPSTGLSGANVLTFGAGSRLTVL.

The chain joins TRBV5-1 to TRBJ1-5; 9 nucleotides align to TRBD1. V trimming: 2 bases; J trimming: 7 bases; junction bases outside the gene matches: 10. CDR1 is SGHRS and CDR2 is YFSETQ in the germline V gene. CDR3 length: 16 residues. CDR3 region: CASSLGTGPGGQPQHF. Here the CDR3 DNA reads TGCGCCAGCAGCTTAGGGACAGGGCCAGGGGGCCAGCCCCAGCATTTT. Filled out from reference TRBV5-1 and TRBJ1-5, the complete variable domain reads KAGVTQTPRYLIKTRGQQVTLSCSPISGHRSVSWYQQTPGQGLQFLFEYFSETQRNKGNFPGRFSGRQFSNSRSEMNVSTLELGDSALYLCASSLGTGPGGQPQHFGDGTRLSIL.

This clonotype was seen a few times. The rearrangement links TRBV7-9 to TRBJ2-7; 7 bases align to TRBD2. CDR3 length: 17 amino acids. J was trimmed by 7 bases and V by 4 bases; bases with no gene match: 19. Germline CDR1 reads SEHNR; CDR2 reads FQNEAQ (reference sequence). The CDR3 bases are TGTGCCAGCAGCTCCGTCGTTGTAGCGGGTCCGGCGGGGGAGCAGTACTTC. This sequence encodes CASSSVVVAGPAGEQYF. The whole variable domain, remainder taken from reference TRBV7-9 and TRBJ2-7, is DTGVSQNPRHKITKRGQNVTFRCDPISEHNRLYWYRQTLGQGPEFLTYFQNEAQLEKSRLLSDRFSAERPKGSFSTLEIQRTEQGDSAMYLCASSSVVVAGPAGEQYFGPGTRLTVT.

This clonotype turned up a few times. Relative to the germline gene, one junction end is altered; a read error may explain this. The chain joins TRBV6-5 to TRBJ2-3, with D unresolved. Germline V gene lookup returns CDR1 MNHEY and CDR2 SVGAGI. The CDR3 contains 13 residues. CDR3 sequence (DNA): TGTGCCAGCGGTTACTCTTCTGGGGATACGCAGTATTTT. Encoded protein: CASGYSSGDTQYF.

This clonotype was counted at least ten times. The V and J genes are TRBV27 and TRBJ2-3, with 7 bases lining up with TRBD2. The germline CDR1 and CDR2 sequences are MNHEY and SMNVEV (reference sequence). With 3 bases clipped from V and 3 bases from J, the junction kept 12 bases outside the gene matches. CDR3 length equals 17 residues. The CDR3 coding sequence is TGTGCCAGCAGTTTGAATTTGGCGCGGGGGTTGACAGATACGCAGTATTTT. It codes for CASSLNLARGLTDTQYF.

This clonotype came up a few times. The rearrangement joins TRBV5-1 to TRBJ1-4, with TRBD1 matching over 9 bases. Unmatched junction bases numbered 3, after V lost 3 bases and J lost 12 bases. This CDR3 region has 12 residues. The germline CDR1 and CDR2 sequences are SGHRS and YFSETQ. CDR3 residues: CASSWDREELFF. The CDR3 DNA is TGCGCCAGCAGCTGGGACAGGGAGGAACTGTTTTTT.

This clonotype was found many times. V is TRBV12-3 or TRBV12-4 and J is TRBJ2-7, with 7 bases aligning to TRBD1. The CDR3 consists of 13 residues. After removal of 4 bases from V and 5 bases from J, the junction contained 5 bases not matched to a gene. CDR3 protein: CASSSGTVNEQYF. The DNA of the CDR3 is TGTGCCAGCAGTTCCGGGACAGTAAACGAGCAGTACTTC.

The rearrangement joins TRBV11-2 to TRBJ1-1, with D perhaps matching TRBD1 (6 bases). Germline V gene lookup returns CDR1 SGHAT and CDR2 FQNNGV. Trimming cost V 5 bases and J 10 bases, with 26 bases left between them. This CDR3 spans 16 amino acids. CDR3 in DNA: TGTGCCAGCAGCCTTCTAAATTATAGGACAGCCCGGGCAGCTTTCTTT. As protein: CASSLLNYRTARAAFF.

The CDR3 nucleotides are TGTGCCAGCAGTTTTCCTCTGGGGGGGATAGCAGGGGAGCTGTTTTTT. It specifies CASSFPLGGIAGELFF. The chain uses TRBV12-3 or TRBV12-4 and TRBJ2-2, with 7 bases aligning to TRBD2. This CDR3 has 16 amino acids. Trimming cost V 3 bases and J 8 bases; bases outside gene matches: 12.

This clonotype was found a few times. The J gene is TRBJ2-2, the V gene TRBV4-1, with D maybe TRBD1 (6 bases). The CDR3 loop spans 16 amino acids. The germline V gene encodes CDR1 MGHRA and CDR2 YSYEKL. Trimming took 5 bases from V and 3 from J, leaving 16 bases between them. CDR3 in amino acids: CASSEIVTGDTGELFF. The DNA of the CDR3 is TGCGCCAGCAGCGAAATAGTGACAGGTGACACCGGGGAGCTGTTTTTT.

CDR3 in amino acids: CASSLRLAGGRIYEQYF. CDR3 sequence (DNA): TGTGCCAGCAGTTTACGACTAGCGGGAGGTAGGATCTACGAGCAGTACTTC. The V gene is TRBV12-3 or TRBV12-4, the J gene TRBJ2-7; 13 bases are shared with TRBD2. V trimming: 2 bases; J trimming: 3 bases; junction bases outside the gene matches: 7. This CDR3 comprises 17 residues.

The rearrangement links TRBV12-3 or TRBV12-4 to TRBJ2-2; D remains unclear. The V gene lost 4 bases and the J gene lost 6 bases, with 12 bases spanning the gap. The CDR3 runs to 14 residues. CDR3 region: CASSYPLEPGELFF. CDR3 DNA: TGTGCCAGCAGTTACCCCCTGGAGCCCGGGGAGCTGTTTTTT.

CDR3 sequence (DNA): TGCAGTGCTAGTGCGGGACTAGCGGTCTACGAGCAGTACTTC. The encoded protein is CSASAGLAVYEQYF. This rearrangement joins TRBV20-1 to TRBJ2-7; 11 bases line up with TRBD2. The CDR3 consists of 14 residues. From germline, CDR1 is DFQATT and CDR2 SNEGSKA (reference sequence). Trimming removed 3 bases from V and 3 bases from J; junction bases left unmatched: 4.